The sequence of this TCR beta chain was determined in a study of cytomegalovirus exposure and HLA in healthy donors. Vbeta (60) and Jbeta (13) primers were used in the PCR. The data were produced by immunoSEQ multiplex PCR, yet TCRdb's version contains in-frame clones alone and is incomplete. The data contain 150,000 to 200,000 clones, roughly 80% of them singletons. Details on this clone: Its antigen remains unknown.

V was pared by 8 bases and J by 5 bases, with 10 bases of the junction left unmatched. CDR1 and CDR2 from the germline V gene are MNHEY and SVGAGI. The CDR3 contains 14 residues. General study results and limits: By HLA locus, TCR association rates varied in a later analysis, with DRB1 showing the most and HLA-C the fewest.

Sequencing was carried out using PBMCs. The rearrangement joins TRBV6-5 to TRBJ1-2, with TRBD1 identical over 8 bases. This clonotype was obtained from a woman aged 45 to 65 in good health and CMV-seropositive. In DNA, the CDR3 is TGTGCCAGCGCCGGGACAGGACCTTCTTATGGCTACACCTTC. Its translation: CASAGTGPSYGYTF.